The 23 T cell receptor beta chains below all came from one sample that was sequenced in a study of T cell repertoires in cytomegalovirus infection. MiXCR, applied by TCRdb to the reads, yields one record per CDR3 protein. The data contain 65,000 to 90,000 distinct CDR3 sequences, less than 4.5% of them seen just once; the ten biggest clones take up 3.5% to 6%. Sequencing was performed on PBMCs. The receptors shown here come from a human donor in good health (CMV status not recorded). Some clones in this sample may be carry-over from other donors' samples.

This clonotype occurred many times. V and J are TRBV7-2 and TRBJ2-5; D is possibly TRBD2 (6 bases). The V and J ends lost 7 bases and 5 bases respectively, with 11 bases between them. The V gene's germline CDR1 is SGHTA and CDR2 FQGNSA. The CDR3 has 12 residues. The CDR3 protein is CASTLGGETQYF. The CDR3 nucleotides are TGTGCCAGCACTCTTGGGGGGGAGACCCAGTACTTC.

This clonotype was detected many times. The chain carries TRBV10-3 and TRBJ1-6, with 10 nucleotides matching TRBD1. The CDR3 sequence is 15 residues long. Germline CDR1 ENHRY, CDR2 SYGVKD. Losses at the gene ends were 4 bases for V and 6 bases for J; bases not matched to a gene: 3. CDR3 region: CAISGGQGSNSPLHF. The CDR3, as DNA: TGTGCCATCAGTGGGGGACAGGGGTCTAATTCACCCCTCCACTTT.

About this clonotype: A clone one base away is much larger, so this may be a read error. The chain joins TRBV28 to TRBJ2-5; 9 positions match TRBD1. This CDR3 is 13 amino acids long. Germline-derived CDR1 and CDR2 are MDHEN and SYDVKM. CDR3 in DNA: TGTGCCAGCTCGGACAGGGGAAGAGAGACCCTGTACTTC. Translated, it gives CASSDRGRETLYF.

This clonotype showed up many times. The chain recombines TRBV7-8 with TRBJ1-1; D might be TRBD1 (6 bases). The CDR3 extends over 13 amino acids. V was pared by 6 bases and J by 0 bases, with 8 bases between. CDR1 and CDR2 (germline): SGHVS, FQNEAQ. The CDR3 DNA is TGTGCCAGCAGTAGGACAGTGAACACTGAAGCTTTCTTT. It is translated as CASSRTVNTEAFF.

This clonotype was found many times. The V call is TRBV11-2, the J call TRBJ2-1; possibly TRBD1 for D (6 bases). Trimming removed 1 base from V and 6 bases from J, with 16 bases in between. The CDR3 length is 16 residues. The germline CDR1 and CDR2 sequences are SGHAT and FQNNGV. The CDR3 coding sequence is TGTGCCAGCAGCTTAGGCTCAGGGGTATCGGTCAATGAGCAGTTCTTC. Its translation is CASSLGSGVSVNEQFF.

This clonotype showed up many times. The chain joins TRBV6-2 or TRBV6-3 to TRBJ2-1; D unclear. CDR1 MNHEY and CDR2 SVGEGT come from the germline V gene. The CDR3 loop spans 15 amino acids. The V and J ends lost 6 bases and 5 bases respectively, with 17 bases between them. The CDR3 coding sequence is TGTGCCAGCAGCCCCCGGGCCATACCAGACAATGAGCAGTTCTTC. It translates to CASSPRAIPDNEQFF.

This clonotype was counted ten times or more. The rearrangement joins TRBV7-7 to TRBJ2-1; D uncertain. The germline V and J ends were trimmed by 6 bases and 11 bases, with 17 bases remaining between them. Germline V gene data show CDR1 as SSHAT and CDR2 as FNYEAQ (reference sequence). The CDR3 has 13 residues. In nucleotides, the CDR3 is TGTGCCAGCAGTCTCGGGCCCAGGTCTAAGCAGTTCTTC. It encodes CASSLGPRSKQFF.

V is TRBV12-3 or TRBV12-4 and J is TRBJ2-5; 15 bases are a match to TRBD2. The CDR3 extends over 16 amino acids. The V gene end was trimmed by 5 bases and the J gene end by 2 bases; junction bases not matched to a gene: 3. CDR3 bases: TGTGCCAGCAGTCAAGGACTAGCGGGGGGGCAAGAGACCCAGTACTTC. Its translation: CASSQGLAGGQETQYF.

This clonotype was counted ten times or more. Here the CDR3 reads CASSHRRQETQYF. The DNA of the CDR3 is TGTGCCAGCAGTCACCGACGGCAAGAGACCCAGTACTTC. The chain links TRBV6-5 to TRBJ2-5, with no clear D. CDR1 and CDR2 from the germline V gene are MNHEY and SVGAGI. Trimming left V 5 bases short and J 2 bases short, with 9 bases between. The CDR3 is made up of 13 amino acids.

The sample holds many counts of this clonotype. The rearrangement links TRBV7-9 to TRBJ1-1; 12 positions match TRBD1. The CDR3 extends over 14 amino acids. The germline gives CDR1 SEHNR, CDR2 FQNEAQ (reference sequence). Germline trimming cut 11 bases from V and 2 bases from J; bases unmatched to any gene: 6. DNA of the CDR3: TGTGCCGCGGGACAGGGGGCGTCTAACACTGAAGCTTTCTTT. This sequence encodes CAAGQGASNTEAFF.

This clonotype was counted ten times or more. The rearrangement links TRBV6-6 to TRBJ2-3, with D possibly being TRBD1 (6 bases). Germline loops: CDR1 MNHNY, CDR2 SVGAGI (reference sequence). This CDR3 contains 13 residues. Trimming removed 6 bases from V and 3 bases from J, with 10 bases in between. The DNA of the CDR3 is TGTGCCAGCAGCCAAAGGGGGACAGATACGCAGTATTTT. It specifies CASSQRGTDTQYF.

This clonotype was counted ten times or more. The V call is TRBV20-1, the J call TRBJ2-5; D gene ambiguous. V was shortened by 8 bases and J by 5 bases, with 18 bases between the two germline ends. There are 13 residues in the CDR3. CDR1 and CDR2 (germline): DFQATT, SNEGSKA (reference sequence). CDR3 DNA sequence: TGCAGTAAAGGACGGCGCGGTAGGGAGACCCAGTACTTC. Protein sequence: CSKGRRGRETQYF.

This clonotype was counted ten times or more. The chain employs TRBV19 and TRBJ1-1; D not resolved. The V gene lost 7 bases and the J gene lost 1 base, with 7 bases spanning the gap. This CDR3 has 12 amino acids. CDR1 and CDR2 from the germline V gene are LNHDA and SQIVND (reference sequence). CDR3 bases: TGTGCCAGTATCCCGGGGAACACTGAAGCTTTCTTT. Encoded protein: CASIPGNTEAFF.

This clonotype was detected ten times or more. The chain combines TRBV10-2 with TRBJ1-1; the D is unclear. Deletions cut 4 bases from V and 1 base from J, with 7 bases between. Germline V CDR1 and CDR2: WSHSY, SAAADI. The length of the CDR3 is 13 residues. The CDR3 region has the DNA TGCGCCAGCAGTGTAGGAAAGAACACTGAAGCTTTCTTT. The encoded protein is CASSVGKNTEAFF.

This clonotype was found many times. The chain has TRBV7-2 and TRBJ2-4, with D perhaps TRBD2 (7 bases). CDR1 SGHTA and CDR2 FQGNSA come from the germline V gene. CDR3 size: 14 residues. V lost 6 bases and J 6 bases, leaving 15 bases between the germline ends. CDR3 amino acids: CASSRSGGGNIQYF. The CDR3 DNA reads as TGTGCCAGCAGTCGATCGGGGGGCGGAAACATTCAGTACTTC.

This clonotype was picked up many times. The chain uses TRBV27 and TRBJ2-7; D might be TRBD1 (5 bases). Germline-derived CDR1 and CDR2 are MNHEY and SMNVEV (reference sequence). The CDR3 loop spans 15 amino acids. Trimming took 2 bases from V and 2 from J, leaving 13 bases between them. The CDR3, as DNA: TGTGCCAGCAGTTTAACGCCCAGGGTTACCTACGAGCAGTACTTC. It encodes CASSLTPRVTYEQYF.

The table lists this clonotype with a count of one. This could be a read error, since a much larger clone is one nucleotide away. This chain uses TRBV12-3 or TRBV12-4 with TRBJ2-3, with 8 bases that match TRBD2. The CDR3 spans 16 residues. V lost 1 base, J lost 6 bases, and 9 bases stayed unmatched. CDR3 DNA: TGTGCCAGCAGTTTAGATCCGGGACTAGTCTGCGATACGCAGTATTTT. This sequence encodes CASSLDPGLVCDTQYF.

The sample holds a few counts of this clonotype. Here the CDR3 reads CASSYAVGGSPTNEKLFF. For the CDR3, the DNA is TGTGCCAGCAGTTACGCCGTAGGGGGCTCCCCAACTAATGAAAAACTGTTTTTT. This rearrangement joins TRBV6-6 to TRBJ1-4, with 7 nucleotides matching TRBD1. The CDR3 loop spans 18 amino acids. The V and J ends lost 2 bases and 0 bases, in that order; junction bases with no gene match: 9. Germline V gene lookup returns CDR1 MNHNY and CDR2 SVGAGI (reference sequence).

This clonotype was observed at least ten times. The V call is TRBV11-2, the J call TRBJ1-3; D is perhaps TRBD1 (5 bases). The germline V gene encodes CDR1 SGHAT and CDR2 FQNNGV. There are 15 residues in the CDR3. V was pared by 5 bases and J by 4 bases, with 15 bases between. CDR3 loop: CASSLGDGPGNTIYF. The CDR3 nucleotides are TGTGCCAGCAGCCTAGGGGACGGACCGGGAAACACCATATATTTT.

Only a few counts were recorded for this clonotype. The J gene is TRBJ2-3, the V gene TRBV29-1; D unclear. The CDR3 loop spans 14 amino acids. V lost 5 bases to trimming and J lost 1 base, with 13 bases between them. Germline-derived CDR1 and CDR2 are SQVTM and ANQGSEA. The CDR3 DNA reads TGCAGCGTTTTGGCGGTTCGGGGCACAGATACGCAGTATTTT. Its protein is CSVLAVRGTDTQYF.

This clonotype was counted at least ten times. The V call is TRBV6-5, the J call TRBJ1-6; possibly TRBD1 for D (5 bases). The V gene lost 6 bases and the J gene lost 0 bases, with 9 bases spanning the gap. CDR1 and CDR2 from the germline V gene are MNHEY and SVGAGI. The CDR3 covers 15 residues. The CDR3 sequence: CASRRQRSYNSPLHF. In DNA, the CDR3 is TGTGCCAGCAGGCGACAGCGCTCCTATAATTCACCCCTCCACTTT.

There are many counts of this clonotype. The CDR3: CASSLKANQPQHF. The CDR3 DNA reads TGTGCCAGCAGTTTGAAGGCCAATCAGCCCCAGCATTTT. The gene calls are TRBV12-3 or TRBV12-4 and TRBJ1-5; no firm D call. V was trimmed by 3 bases and J by 3 bases, leaving 6 bases between them. The CDR3 consists of 13 residues.

This clonotype showed up many times. This chain uses TRBV4-3 with TRBJ1-1; D is unclear. V lost 4 bases, J lost 2 bases, and 8 bases lay in between. Germline assignment: CDR1 LGHNA and CDR2 YSLEER. The CDR3 loop spans 13 amino acids. The CDR3 DNA is TGCGCCAGCAGCCGCAAGGTCAACACTGAAGCTTTCTTT. Translating gives CASSRKVNTEAFF.